This T cell receptor (beta chain) was retrieved from a study of T cell responses to AZD1222 COVID-19 vaccine. For the study at large: Second-dose recipients at about 4 or about 12 weeks were treated as one pooled group. Whole-study results and caveats: The peak T cell response came first, and repertoires were sampled only after it. There were mostly white British donors and more females than males, and clonal diversity was possibly underestimated. Of spike-specific TCRs, nearly half reportedly target regions left unmutated in variants.

Germline loops: CDR1 MNHEY, CDR2 SVGEGT. The CDR3 totals 14 residues. With 5 bases clipped from V and 5 bases from J, the junction kept 4 bases outside the gene matches. The table came from immunoSEQ multiplex PCR; TCRdb's copy has only in-frame clones and leaves some out. Of about 45,000 clones in the sample, around 82% were seen once. Details on this clone: Its antigen is still unknown.

The material sequenced was peripheral blood, taken on day 0 of AZD1222 vaccination. The rearrangement links TRBV6-2 or TRBV6-3 to TRBJ2-1; TRBD2 matches at 9 bases. The origin of this receptor is an adult in good health. For the CDR3, the DNA is TGTGCCAGCAGTGTAGCGGGGGTTCACAATGAGCAGTTCTTC. Its protein is CASSVAGVHNEQFF.